The rows below give T cell receptor beta chains drawn from one sample of a study of beta chain features in type 1 diabetes. Assay used: immunoSEQ multiplex PCR; TCRdb lists only in-frame clones, some missing. The data show 400,000 to 500,000 clones, approximately 15% seen once. The material sequenced was naive CD4+ T cells from blood. These TCRs come from a man aged 25-45 years in good health. CDR3s include the opening cysteine and the closing phenylalanine or tryptophan. Fields, in order: clone size, J gene, V gene, D gene, CDR3 length, CDR3 DNA, CDR3 protein. A D gene is named only where the DNA matches it firmly. Rows give clone size only sometimes, using once, few, many, or a class for an expanded clone.

clone_size: -; j_call: TRBJ2-7; v_call: TRBV7-2; d_call: TRBD2; cdr3_length: 17; cdr3_nt: TGTGCCAGCAGCTTACGGACTAGCGGGGACTACTCCTACGAGCAGTACTTC; cdr3_aa: CASSLRTSGDYSYEQYF
clone_size: -; j_call: TRBJ2-3; v_call: TRBV30; d_call: TRBD1; cdr3_length: 14; cdr3_nt: TGTGCCTGGGGTGGGGACAGGGGTAGAGATACGCAGTATTTT; cdr3_aa: CAWGGDRGRDTQYF
clone_size: -; j_call: TRBJ2-3; v_call: TRBV18; d_call: -; cdr3_length: 12; cdr3_nt: TGTGCCAGCTCACACAGCACAGATACGCAGTATTTT; cdr3_aa: CASSHSTDTQYF
clone_size: -; j_call: TRBJ1-2; v_call: TRBV15; d_call: -; cdr3_length: 14; cdr3_nt: TGTGCCACCAGCACCGATCGTGGGGGTTATGGCTACACCTTC; cdr3_aa: CATSTDRGGYGYTF
clone_size: -; j_call: TRBJ1-1; v_call: TRBV6-4; d_call: TRBD1; cdr3_length: 16; cdr3_nt: TGTGCCAGCAGTGACTTACCGGGACAGGGGATTGCTGAAGCTTTCTTT; cdr3_aa: CASSDLPGQGIAEAFF
clone_size: few; j_call: TRBJ2-5; v_call: TRBV7-2; d_call: TRBD2; cdr3_length: 18; cdr3_nt: TGTGCCAGCAGCCGTACGGCGGGACTAGCGGGAGACCAAGAGACCCAGTACTTC; cdr3_aa: CASSRTAGLAGDQETQYF
clone_size: few; j_call: TRBJ2-7; v_call: TRBV4-3; d_call: TRBD2; cdr3_length: 16; cdr3_nt: TGCGCCAGCAGCCAAGGACTAGCGGGGGGATACTACGAGCAGTACTTC; cdr3_aa: CASSQGLAGGYYEQYF
clone_size: -; j_call: TRBJ2-1; v_call: TRBV4-3; d_call: -; cdr3_length: 14; cdr3_nt: TGCGCCAGCAGCCAGAAAGGGGGCTACAATGAGCAGTTCTTC; cdr3_aa: CASSQKGGYNEQFF
clone_size: -; j_call: TRBJ1-4; v_call: TRBV6-5; d_call: -; cdr3_length: 14; cdr3_nt: TGTGCCAGCAGCCTCACAGTTTTGAATGAAAAACTGTTTTTT; cdr3_aa: CASSLTVLNEKLFF
clone_size: -; j_call: TRBJ2-2; v_call: TRBV29-1; d_call: TRBD1; cdr3_length: 13; cdr3_nt: TGCAGCGTCGGACAGGGTTCAATCGGGGAGCTGTTTTTT; cdr3_aa: CSVGQGSIGELFF
clone_size: -; j_call: TRBJ2-4; v_call: TRBV28; d_call: TRBD2; cdr3_length: 15; cdr3_nt: TGTGCCAGCAGAGGACTAGCGGGAGCCAAAAACATTCAGTACTTC; cdr3_aa: CASRGLAGAKNIQYF
clone_size: few; j_call: TRBJ2-3; v_call: TRBV7-9; d_call: TRBD2; cdr3_length: 14; cdr3_nt: TGTGCCAGCAACCCGACGGGGGGTACAGATACGCAGTATTTT; cdr3_aa: CASNPTGGTDTQYF
clone_size: few; j_call: TRBJ2-7; v_call: TRBV7-2; d_call: -; cdr3_length: 14; cdr3_nt: TGTGCCAGCGGAATGGGGCGCAGGGACTACGAGCAGTACTTC; cdr3_aa: CASGMGRRDYEQYF
clone_size: few; j_call: TRBJ2-7; v_call: TRBV10-3; d_call: TRBD2; cdr3_length: 14; cdr3_nt: TGTGCCATCAGTGAGGCTAGCGGCTCCTACGAGCAGTACTTC; cdr3_aa: CAISEASGSYEQYF
clone_size: -; j_call: TRBJ2-1; v_call: TRBV10-3; d_call: TRBD1; cdr3_length: 15; cdr3_nt: TGTGCCATCAGTGACGGGACAGGGAGGAGAAGTGAGCAGTTCTTC; cdr3_aa: CAISDGTGRRSEQFF
clone_size: -; j_call: TRBJ2-2; v_call: TRBV30; d_call: -; cdr3_length: 11; cdr3_nt: TGTGCCTGGCTGAGCCCCGGGGAGCTGTTTTTT; cdr3_aa: CAWLSPGELFF
clone_size: -; j_call: TRBJ2-5; v_call: TRBV7-2; d_call: -; cdr3_length: 11; cdr3_nt: TGTGCCAGCTCCACACTAGAGACCCAGTACTTC; cdr3_aa: CASSTLETQYF
clone_size: few; j_call: TRBJ2-1; v_call: TRBV6-6; d_call: -; cdr3_length: 14; cdr3_nt: TGTGCCAGCAGCTACTTGGGGACGGCAGGCGAGCAGTTCTTC; cdr3_aa: CASSYLGTAGEQFF
clone_size: few; j_call: TRBJ2-1; v_call: TRBV9; d_call: -; cdr3_length: 15; cdr3_nt: TGTGCCAGCAGCGAAACTACCGCCTTATACAATGAGCAGTTCTTC; cdr3_aa: CASSETTALYNEQFF
clone_size: -; j_call: TRBJ2-3; v_call: TRBV4-3; d_call: -; cdr3_length: 15; cdr3_nt: TGCGCCAGCAGCCAAGCTCTAGCTTTTTCAGATACGCAGTATTTT; cdr3_aa: CASSQALAFSDTQYF
clone_size: few; j_call: TRBJ1-1; v_call: TRBV5-1; d_call: -; cdr3_length: 14; cdr3_nt: TGCGCCAGCAGCTTCCAGGACGGGTCCACTGAAGCTTTCTTT; cdr3_aa: CASSFQDGSTEAFF
clone_size: few; j_call: TRBJ1-4; v_call: TRBV15; d_call: -; cdr3_length: 15; cdr3_nt: TGTGCCACCAGCAGAGATTCGGGCGACGGTGAAAAACTGTTTTTT; cdr3_aa: CATSRDSGDGEKLFF
clone_size: -; j_call: TRBJ2-3; v_call: TRBV7-8; d_call: TRBD1; cdr3_length: 15; cdr3_nt: TGTGCCAGCAGCCCGGACAGGGTGTCGGCAGATACGCAGTATTTT; cdr3_aa: CASSPDRVSADTQYF
clone_size: many; j_call: TRBJ2-5; v_call: TRBV30; d_call: -; cdr3_length: 14; cdr3_nt: TGTGCCTGGAGTGCAATCCAAGGGGTAGAGACCCAGTACTTC; cdr3_aa: CAWSAIQGVETQYF
clone_size: few; j_call: TRBJ1-1; v_call: TRBV4-3; d_call: -; cdr3_length: 15; cdr3_nt: TGCGCCAGCAGCCAATACGTTTCGATGAACACTGAAGCTTTCTTT; cdr3_aa: CASSQYVSMNTEAFF
clone_size: few; j_call: TRBJ1-1; v_call: TRBV25-1; d_call: -; cdr3_length: 17; cdr3_nt: TGTGCCAGCAGTGAATTAGCGGGACGCCGCGGTGGCACTGAAGCTTTCTTT; cdr3_aa: CASSELAGRRGGTEAFF
clone_size: -; j_call: TRBJ2-5; v_call: TRBV4-3; d_call: -; cdr3_length: 19; cdr3_nt: TGCGCCAGCAGCCAAGAATCAAGGGACCGGGACTGGAAACAAGAGACCCAGTACTTC; cdr3_aa: CASSQESRDRDWKQETQYF